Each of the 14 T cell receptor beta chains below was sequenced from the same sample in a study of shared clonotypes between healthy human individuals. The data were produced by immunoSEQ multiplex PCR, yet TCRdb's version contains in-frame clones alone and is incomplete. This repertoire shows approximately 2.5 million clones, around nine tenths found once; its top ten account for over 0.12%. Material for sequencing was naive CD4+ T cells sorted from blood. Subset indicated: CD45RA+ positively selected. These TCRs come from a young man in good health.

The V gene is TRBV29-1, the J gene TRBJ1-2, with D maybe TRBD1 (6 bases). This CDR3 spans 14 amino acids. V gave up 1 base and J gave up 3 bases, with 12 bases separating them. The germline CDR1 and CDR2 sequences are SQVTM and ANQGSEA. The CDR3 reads CSVEGAGGDYGYTF. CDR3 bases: TGCAGCGTTGAAGGAGCCGGGGGCGACTATGGCTACACCTTC. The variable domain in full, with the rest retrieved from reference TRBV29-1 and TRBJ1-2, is SAVISQKPSRDICQRGTSLTIQCQVDSQVTMMFWYRQQPGQSLTLIATANQGSEATYESGFVIDKFPISRPNLTFSTLTVSNMSPEDSSIYLCSVEGAGGDYGYTFGSGTRLTVV.

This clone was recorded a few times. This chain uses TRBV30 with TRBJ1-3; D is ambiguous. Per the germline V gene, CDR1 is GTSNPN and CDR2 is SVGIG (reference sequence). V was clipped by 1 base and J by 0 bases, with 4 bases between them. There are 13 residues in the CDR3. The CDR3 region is CAWSESSGNTIYF. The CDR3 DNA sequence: TGTGCCTGGAGTGAGAGCTCTGGAAACACCATATATTTT.

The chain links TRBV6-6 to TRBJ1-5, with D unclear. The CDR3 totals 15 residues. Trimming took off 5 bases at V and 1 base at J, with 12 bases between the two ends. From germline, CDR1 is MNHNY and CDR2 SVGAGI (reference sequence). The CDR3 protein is CASSTLDVSNQPQHF. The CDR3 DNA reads TGTGCCAGCAGTACCCTGGACGTCAGCAATCAGCCCCAGCATTTT.

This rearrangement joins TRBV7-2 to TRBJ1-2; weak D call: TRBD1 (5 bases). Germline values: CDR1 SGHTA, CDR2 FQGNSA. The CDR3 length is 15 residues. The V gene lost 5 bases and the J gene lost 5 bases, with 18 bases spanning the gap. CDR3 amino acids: CASSVRVGAVYGYTF. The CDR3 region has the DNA TGTGCCAGCAGCGTCAGGGTAGGGGCCGTATATGGCTACACCTTC.

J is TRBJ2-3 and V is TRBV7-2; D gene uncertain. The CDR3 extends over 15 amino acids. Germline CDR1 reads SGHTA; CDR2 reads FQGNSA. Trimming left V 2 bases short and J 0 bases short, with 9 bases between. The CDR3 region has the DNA TGTGCCAGCAGCTTAATGGCGCCCAGCACAGATACGCAGTATTTT. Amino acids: CASSLMAPSTDTQYF.

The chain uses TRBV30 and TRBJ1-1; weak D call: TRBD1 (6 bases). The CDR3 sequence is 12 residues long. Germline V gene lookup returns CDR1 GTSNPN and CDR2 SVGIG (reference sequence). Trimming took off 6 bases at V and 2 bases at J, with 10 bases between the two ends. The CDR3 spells CACQGFNTEAFF. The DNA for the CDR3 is TGTGCCTGCCAGGGGTTTAACACTGAAGCTTTCTTT.

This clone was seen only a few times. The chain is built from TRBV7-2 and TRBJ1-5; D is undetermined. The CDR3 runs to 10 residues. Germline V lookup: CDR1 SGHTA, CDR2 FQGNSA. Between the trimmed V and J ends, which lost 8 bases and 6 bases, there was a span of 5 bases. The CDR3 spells CASQAQPQHF. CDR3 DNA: TGTGCCAGCCAAGCTCAGCCCCAGCATTTT.

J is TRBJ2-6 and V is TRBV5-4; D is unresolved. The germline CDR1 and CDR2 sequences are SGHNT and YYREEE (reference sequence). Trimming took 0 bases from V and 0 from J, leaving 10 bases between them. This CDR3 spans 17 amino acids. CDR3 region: CASSLDVAASGANVLTF. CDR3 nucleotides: TGTGCCAGCAGCTTGGATGTTGCAGCCTCTGGGGCCAACGTCCTGACTTTC.

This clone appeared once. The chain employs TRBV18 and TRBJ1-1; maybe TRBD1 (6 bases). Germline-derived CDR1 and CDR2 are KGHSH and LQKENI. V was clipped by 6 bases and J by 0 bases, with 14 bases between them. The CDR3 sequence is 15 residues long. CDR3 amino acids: CASSPGAQVNTEAFF. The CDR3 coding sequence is TGTGCCAGCTCTCCAGGGGCACAAGTGAACACTGAAGCTTTCTTT.

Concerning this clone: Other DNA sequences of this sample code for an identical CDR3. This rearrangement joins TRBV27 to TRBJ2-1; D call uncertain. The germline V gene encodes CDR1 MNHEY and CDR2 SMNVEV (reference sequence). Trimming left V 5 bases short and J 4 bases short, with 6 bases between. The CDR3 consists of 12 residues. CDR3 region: CASSPAYNEQFF. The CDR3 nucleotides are TGTGCCAGCAGTCCGGCATACAATGAGCAGTTCTTC.

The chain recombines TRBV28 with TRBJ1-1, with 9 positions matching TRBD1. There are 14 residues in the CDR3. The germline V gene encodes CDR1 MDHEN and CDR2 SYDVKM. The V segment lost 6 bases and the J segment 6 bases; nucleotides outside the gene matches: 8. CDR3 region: CASRHPGQGSEAFF. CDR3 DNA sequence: TGTGCCAGCAGACACCCGGGACAGGGCTCTGAAGCTTTCTTT.

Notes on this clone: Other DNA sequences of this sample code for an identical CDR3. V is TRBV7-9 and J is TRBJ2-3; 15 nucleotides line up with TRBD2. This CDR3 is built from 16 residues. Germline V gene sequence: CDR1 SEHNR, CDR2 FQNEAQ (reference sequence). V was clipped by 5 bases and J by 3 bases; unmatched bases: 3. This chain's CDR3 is CASSPGLAGGTDTQYF. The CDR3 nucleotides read TGTGCCAGCAGCCCTGGACTAGCGGGAGGGACAGATACGCAGTATTTT.

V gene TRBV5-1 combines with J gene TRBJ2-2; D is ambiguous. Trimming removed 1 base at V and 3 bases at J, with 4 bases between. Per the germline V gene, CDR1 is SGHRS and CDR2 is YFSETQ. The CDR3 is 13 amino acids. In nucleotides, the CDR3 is TGCGCCAGCAGCTTGTATTACACCGGGGAGCTGTTTTTT. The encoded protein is CASSLYYTGELFF.

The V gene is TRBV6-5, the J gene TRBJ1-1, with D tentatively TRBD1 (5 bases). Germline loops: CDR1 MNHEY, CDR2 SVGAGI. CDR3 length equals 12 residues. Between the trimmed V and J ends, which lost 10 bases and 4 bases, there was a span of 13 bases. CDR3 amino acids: CAINSGTTEAFF. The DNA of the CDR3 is TGTGCCATCAATTCGGGGACCACTGAAGCTTTCTTT.